These 18 T cell receptor beta chains came from one sample sequenced in a study of shared clonotypes between healthy human individuals. Assay used: immunoSEQ multiplex PCR; TCRdb lists only in-frame clones, some missing. The sample holds 2 million to 2.5 million clones, 85% to 95% seen once. Specimen: naive CD4+ T cells from PBMCs. Subset here: CD45RA+ positively selected. The receptors shown here come from a young man in good health. Some clones in this sample may be carry-over from other donors' samples.

The gene calls are TRBV11-1 and TRBJ1-1; 7 nucleotides agree with TRBD1. The germline CDR1 and CDR2 sequences are SGHAT and FQDESV (reference sequence). V was clipped by 5 bases and J by 1 base; unmatched bases: 4. This CDR3 has 14 amino acids. The DNA for the CDR3 is TGTGCCAGCAGCCGGACAGGATGGAACACTGAAGCTTTCTTT. It yields the protein CASSRTGWNTEAFF.

The V and J genes are TRBV5-4 and TRBJ1-3; perhaps TRBD1 as D (6 bases). Germline V gene data show CDR1 as SGHNT and CDR2 as YYREEE (reference sequence). This CDR3 has 15 amino acids. V was pared by 4 bases and J by 8 bases, with 19 bases between. The CDR3: CASSGRGGAGDTIYF. For the CDR3, the DNA is TGTGCCAGCAGCGGCAGGGGTGGGGCCGGGGACACCATATATTTT.

The chain links TRBV4-2 to TRBJ2-3; TRBD2 agrees at 13 bases. The CDR3 consists of 16 residues. CDR1 and CDR2 (germline): LGHNA, YNFKEQ. V was clipped by 4 bases and J by 1 base; unmatched bases: 2. The CDR3 DNA follows: TGTGCCAGCAGCCTAGGGACTAGCGGGGGCACAGATACGCAGTATTTT. Its translation is CASSLGTSGGTDTQYF.

The gene calls are TRBV28 and TRBJ1-4; D is undetermined. The CDR3 is made up of 14 amino acids. The V gene lost 6 bases and the J gene lost 5 bases, with 13 bases spanning the gap. Germline V gene data show CDR1 as MDHEN and CDR2 as SYDVKM. This CDR3 is CASSATVVNEKLFF. In DNA form, the CDR3 reads TGTGCCAGCAGCGCTACAGTAGTCAATGAAAAACTGTTTTTT.

The CDR3 protein is CGVRSGSSLYEQYF. CDR3 bases: TGTGGGGTGCGGAGCGGGAGTTCCCTTTACGAGCAGTACTTC. This chain connects TRBV28 to TRBJ2-7, with 8 positions matching TRBD2. CDR1 MDHEN and CDR2 SYDVKM come from the germline V gene. The CDR3 length is 14 residues.

This clone was counted once. The CDR3 DNA reads TGTGCCAGCAGCCCAAGTTATCAGCCCCAGCATTTT. It yields the protein CASSPSYQPQHF. The chain links TRBV9 to TRBJ1-5; no clear D. The CDR3 runs 12 residues. The V and J ends lost 4 bases and 5 bases respectively, with 7 bases between them. CDR1 and CDR2 (germline): SGDLS, YYNGEE.

This chain links TRBV10-2 with TRBJ1-4, with unresolved D. V lost 6 bases, J lost 6 bases, and 8 bases lay in between. CDR1 WSHSY and CDR2 SAAADI come from the germline V gene. The CDR3 length is 12 residues. The DNA for the CDR3 is TGCGCCAGCAGCCGCTATGATGAAAAACTGTTTTTT. It translates to CASSRYDEKLFF.

The rearrangement links TRBV5-1 to TRBJ1-1, with D unclear. Looked up from germline, CDR1 is SGHRS and CDR2 is YFSETQ. The CDR3 runs 16 residues. V lost 4 bases and J lost 0, with 16 bases in between. CDR3 bases: TGCGCCAGCAGCCCTGGAGTCATGGCCATGAACACTGAAGCTTTCTTT. Its translation: CASSPGVMAMNTEAFF.

This clone was counted a few times. The chain has TRBV6-5 and TRBJ2-7, with 7 bases matching TRBD1. J lost 2 bases, V lost 6 bases, and 4 bases had no gene match. Germline V gives CDR1 MNHEY, CDR2 SVGAGI. This CDR3 region has 13 residues. The CDR3 region is CASRQTGTYEQYF. The DNA of the CDR3 is TGTGCCAGCAGGCAGACAGGGACCTACGAGCAGTACTTC.

This clone was observed a single time. V and J are TRBV28 and TRBJ1-2; D is uncertain. The germline V and J ends were trimmed by 3 bases and 6 bases, with 14 bases remaining between them. Germline CDR1 and CDR2: MDHEN and SYDVKM. The length of the CDR3 is 14 residues. CDR3: CASSFNMGPHGYTF. The DNA of the CDR3 is TGTGCCAGCAGTTTCAATATGGGCCCGCATGGCTACACCTTC.

The V and J genes are TRBV10-3 and TRBJ2-5; 8 bases line up with TRBD1. This CDR3 is built from 14 residues. The V gene's germline CDR1 is ENHRY and CDR2 SYGVKD. With V trimmed by 8 bases and J by 2 bases, 7 bases remained unmatched. CDR3 loop: CAIGRGTGQETQYF. CDR3 nucleotides: TGTGCCATCGGACGAGGGACAGGACAAGAGACCCAGTACTTC.

The chain couples TRBV4-1 to TRBJ2-2; 11 positions match TRBD2. V lost 4 bases and J lost 5; bases outside the gene matches: 6. Germline V CDR1 and CDR2: MGHRA, YSYEKL. This CDR3 has 16 amino acids. As DNA, the CDR3 is TGCGCCAGCAGCCTGACCGGGACTAGCGGTACCGGGGAGCTGTTTTTT. The encoded protein is CASSLTGTSGTGELFF.

This chain links TRBV5-1 with TRBJ1-2; D not certain. Trimming removed 1 base from V and 6 bases from J, with 7 bases in between. This CDR3 is built from 12 residues. Per the germline V gene, CDR1 is SGHRS and CDR2 is YFSETQ. The CDR3 spells CASSLKGDGYTF. CDR3 nucleotides: TGCGCCAGCAGCTTGAAGGGTGATGGCTACACCTTC.

V is TRBV6-6 and J is TRBJ2-7, with a tentative D call TRBD2 (6 bases). This CDR3 is built from 15 residues. The V gene's germline CDR1 is MNHNY and CDR2 SVGAGI (reference sequence). Trimming stripped 4 bases from V and 1 base from J, with 14 bases between. The CDR3 DNA reads as TGTGCCAGCAGTTCTCCCCGGGACTTATCCTACGAGCAGTACTTC. This translates into CASSSPRDLSYEQYF.

J is TRBJ2-4 and V is TRBV15; D not certain. With 0 bases removed from V and 0 bases from J, the gap between germline ends came to 6 bases. This CDR3 is 15 amino acids long. CDR1 is LNHNV and CDR2 is YYDKDF in the germline V gene (reference sequence). The CDR3 spells CATSREILAKNIQYF. The DNA for the CDR3 is TGTGCCACCAGCAGAGAGATCCTAGCCAAAAACATTCAGTACTTC.

The chain uses TRBV7-2 and TRBJ2-7, with 10 bases matching TRBD2. Germline-derived CDR1 and CDR2 are SGHTA and FQGNSA. This CDR3 has 15 residues. Trimming cost V 5 bases and J 5 bases; bases outside gene matches: 9. This CDR3 is CASSRLAGTHHEQYF. Here the CDR3 DNA reads TGTGCCAGCAGCCGACTAGCGGGTACCCACCACGAGCAGTACTTC.

CDR3 sequence (DNA): TGTGCCAGCGCAGCTGGGGGCTACGAGCAGTACTTC. The encoded protein is CASAAGGYEQYF. The chain links TRBV18 to TRBJ2-7; D possibly matches TRBD1 or TRBD2 (5 bases each). From germline, CDR1 is KGHSH and CDR2 LQKENI. V was trimmed by 8 bases and J by 3 bases, leaving 11 bases between them. The CDR3 is 12 residues long.

The chain uses TRBV4-1 and TRBJ1-5, with D hard to call. The CDR3 has 15 amino acids. CDR1 is MGHRA, CDR2 YSYEKL, per germline. The germline V and J ends were trimmed by 2 bases and 0 bases, with 8 bases remaining between them. The CDR3 DNA is TGCGCCAGCAGCCAAAGCCAGACTAGCAATCAGCCCCAGCATTTT. Translating it yields CASSQSQTSNQPQHF.